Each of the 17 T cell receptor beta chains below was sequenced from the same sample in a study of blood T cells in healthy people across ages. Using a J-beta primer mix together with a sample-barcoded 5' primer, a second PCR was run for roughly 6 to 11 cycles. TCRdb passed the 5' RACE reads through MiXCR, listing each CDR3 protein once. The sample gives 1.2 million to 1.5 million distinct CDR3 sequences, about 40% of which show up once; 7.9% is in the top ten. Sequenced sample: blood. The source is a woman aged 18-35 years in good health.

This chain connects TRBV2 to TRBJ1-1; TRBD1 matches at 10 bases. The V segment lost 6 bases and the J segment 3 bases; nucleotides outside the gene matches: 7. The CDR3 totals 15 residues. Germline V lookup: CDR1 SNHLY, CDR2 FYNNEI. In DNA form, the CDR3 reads TGTGCCAGCAGGGTTAGACAGGGGGCTGACACTGAAGCTTTCTTT. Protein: CASRVRQGADTEAFF.

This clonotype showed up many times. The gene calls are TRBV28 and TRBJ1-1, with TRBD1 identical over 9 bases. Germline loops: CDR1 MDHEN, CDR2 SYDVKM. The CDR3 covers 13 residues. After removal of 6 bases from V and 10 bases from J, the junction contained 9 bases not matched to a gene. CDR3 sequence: CASSPPRGQGAFF. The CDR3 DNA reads TGTGCCAGCAGCCCACCTAGGGGACAGGGAGCTTTCTTT.

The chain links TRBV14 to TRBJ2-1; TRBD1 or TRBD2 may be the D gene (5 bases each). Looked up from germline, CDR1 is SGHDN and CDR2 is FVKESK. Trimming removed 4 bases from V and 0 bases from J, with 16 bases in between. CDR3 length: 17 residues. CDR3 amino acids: CASSLRGVANSYNEQFF. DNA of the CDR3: TGTGCCAGCAGCCTCCGAGGGGTTGCTAACTCCTACAATGAGCAGTTCTTC.

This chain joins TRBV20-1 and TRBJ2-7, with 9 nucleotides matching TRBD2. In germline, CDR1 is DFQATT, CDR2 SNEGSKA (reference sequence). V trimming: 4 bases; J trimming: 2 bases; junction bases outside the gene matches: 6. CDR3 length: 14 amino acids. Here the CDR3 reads CSAIRLAAPYEQYF. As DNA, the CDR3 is TGCAGTGCTATTCGACTAGCGGCCCCCTACGAGCAGTACTTC.

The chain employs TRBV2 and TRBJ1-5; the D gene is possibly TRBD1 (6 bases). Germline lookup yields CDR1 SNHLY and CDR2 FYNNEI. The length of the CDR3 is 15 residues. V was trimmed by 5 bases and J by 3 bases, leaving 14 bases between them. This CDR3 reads CASSREGGINQPQHF. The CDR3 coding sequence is TGTGCCAGCAGTAGAGAGGGGGGCATCAATCAGCCCCAGCATTTT.

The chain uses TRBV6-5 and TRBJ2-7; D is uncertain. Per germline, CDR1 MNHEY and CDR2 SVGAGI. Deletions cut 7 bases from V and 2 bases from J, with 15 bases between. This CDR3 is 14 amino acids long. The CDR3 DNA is TGTGCCAGCACTGATCGCAGGTCCACCTACGAGCAGTACTTC. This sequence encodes CASTDRRSTYEQYF.

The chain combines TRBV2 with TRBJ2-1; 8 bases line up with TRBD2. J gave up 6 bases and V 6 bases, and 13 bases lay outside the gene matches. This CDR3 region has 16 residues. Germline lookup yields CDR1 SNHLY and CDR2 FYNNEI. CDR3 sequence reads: CASRALAGPTTNEQFF. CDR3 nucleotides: TGTGCCAGCAGAGCGTTAGCGGGGCCGACAACCAATGAGCAGTTCTTC. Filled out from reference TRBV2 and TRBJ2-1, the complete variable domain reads EPEVTQTPSHQVTQMGQEVILRCVPISNHLYFYWYRQILGQKVEFLVSFYNNEISEKSEIFDDQFSVERPDGSNFTLKIRSTKLEDSAMYFCASRALAGPTTNEQFFGPGTRLTVL.

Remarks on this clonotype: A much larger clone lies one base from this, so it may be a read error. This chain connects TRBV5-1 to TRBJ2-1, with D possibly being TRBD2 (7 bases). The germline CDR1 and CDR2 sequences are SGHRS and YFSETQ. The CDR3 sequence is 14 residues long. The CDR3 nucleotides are TGCGCCAGCCAGGACGGGGGGCCCTACAATGAGCAGCTCTTC. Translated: CASQDGGPYNEQLF.

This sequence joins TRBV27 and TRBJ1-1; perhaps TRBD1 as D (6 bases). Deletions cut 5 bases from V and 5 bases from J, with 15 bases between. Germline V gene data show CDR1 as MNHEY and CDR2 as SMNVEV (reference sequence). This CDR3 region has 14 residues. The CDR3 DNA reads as TGTGCCAGCAGTCGGTGGACAGAGGGAACTGAAGCTTTCTTT. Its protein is CASSRWTEGTEAFF.

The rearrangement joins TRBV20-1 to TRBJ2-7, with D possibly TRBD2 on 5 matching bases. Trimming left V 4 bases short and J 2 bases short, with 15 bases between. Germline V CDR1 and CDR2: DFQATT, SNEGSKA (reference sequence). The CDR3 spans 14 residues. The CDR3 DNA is TGCAGTGCTACCGAGGGAGCGAGAACCTACGAGCAGTACTTC. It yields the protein CSATEGARTYEQYF.

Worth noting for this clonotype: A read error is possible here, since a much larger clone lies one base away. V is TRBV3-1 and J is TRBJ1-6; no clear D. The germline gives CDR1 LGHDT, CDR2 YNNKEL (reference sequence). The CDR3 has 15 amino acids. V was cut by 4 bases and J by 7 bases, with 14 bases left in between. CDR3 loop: CASSPGGFENSPLHF. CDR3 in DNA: TGTGCCAGCAGCCCGGGAGGGTTCGAGAATTCACCCCTCCACTTT.

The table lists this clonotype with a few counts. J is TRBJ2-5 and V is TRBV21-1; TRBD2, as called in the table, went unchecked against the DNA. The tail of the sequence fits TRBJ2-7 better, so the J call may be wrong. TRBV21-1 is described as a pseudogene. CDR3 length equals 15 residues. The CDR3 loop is CASSKDRADLYEQYF. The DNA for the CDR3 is TGTGCCAGCAGCAAAGACCGAGCGGATCTGTACGAGCAGTACTTC.

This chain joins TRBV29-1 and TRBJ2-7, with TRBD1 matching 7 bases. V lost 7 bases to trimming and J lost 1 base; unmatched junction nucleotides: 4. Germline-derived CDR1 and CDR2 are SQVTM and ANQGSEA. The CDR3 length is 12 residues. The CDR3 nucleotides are TGCAGCGGCCAGGGACAGTCCTACGAGCAGTACTTC. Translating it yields CSGQGQSYEQYF.

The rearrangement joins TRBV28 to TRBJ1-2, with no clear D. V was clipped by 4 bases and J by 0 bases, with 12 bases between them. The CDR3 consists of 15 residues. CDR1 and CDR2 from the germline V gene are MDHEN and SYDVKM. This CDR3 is CASSWATSANYGYTF. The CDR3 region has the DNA TGTGCCAGCAGTTGGGCCACAAGCGCTAACTATGGCTACACCTTC.

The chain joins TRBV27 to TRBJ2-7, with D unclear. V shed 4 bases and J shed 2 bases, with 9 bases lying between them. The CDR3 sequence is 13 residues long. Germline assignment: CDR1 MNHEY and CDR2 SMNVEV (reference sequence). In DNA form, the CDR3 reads TGTGCCAGCAGTTCCCAGGACCCCTACGAGCAGTACTTC. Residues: CASSSQDPYEQYF.

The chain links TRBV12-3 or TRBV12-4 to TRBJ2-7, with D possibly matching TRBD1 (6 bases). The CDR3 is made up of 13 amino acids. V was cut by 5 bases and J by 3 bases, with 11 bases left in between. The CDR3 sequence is CASSVGQLYEQYF. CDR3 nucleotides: TGTGCCAGCAGTGTAGGACAGCTCTACGAGCAGTACTTC.

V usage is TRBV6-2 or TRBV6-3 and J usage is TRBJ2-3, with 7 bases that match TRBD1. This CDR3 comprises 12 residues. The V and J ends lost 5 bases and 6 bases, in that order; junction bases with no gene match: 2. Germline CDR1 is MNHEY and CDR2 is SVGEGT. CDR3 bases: TGTGCCAGCAGTGCGACAGGGGATACGCAGTATTTT. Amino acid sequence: CASSATGDTQYF.